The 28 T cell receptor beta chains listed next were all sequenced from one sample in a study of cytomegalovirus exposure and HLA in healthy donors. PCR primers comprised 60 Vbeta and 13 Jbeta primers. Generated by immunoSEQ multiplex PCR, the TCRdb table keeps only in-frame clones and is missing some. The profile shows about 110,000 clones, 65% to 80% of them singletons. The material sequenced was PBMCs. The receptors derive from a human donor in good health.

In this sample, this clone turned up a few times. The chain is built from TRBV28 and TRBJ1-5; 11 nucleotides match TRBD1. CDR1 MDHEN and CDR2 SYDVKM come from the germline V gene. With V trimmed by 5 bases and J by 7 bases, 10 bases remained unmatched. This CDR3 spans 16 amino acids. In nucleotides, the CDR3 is TGTGCCAGCAGTCCATCCGGGACAGGGGGGAAGCAGCCCCAGCATTTT. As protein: CASSPSGTGGKQPQHF.

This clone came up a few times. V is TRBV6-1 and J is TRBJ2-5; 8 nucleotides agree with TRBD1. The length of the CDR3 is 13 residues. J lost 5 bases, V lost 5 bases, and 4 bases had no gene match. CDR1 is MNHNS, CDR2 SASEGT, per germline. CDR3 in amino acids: CASSTGGRETQYF. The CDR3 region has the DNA TGTGCCAGCAGTACAGGGGGAAGGGAGACCCAGTACTTC.

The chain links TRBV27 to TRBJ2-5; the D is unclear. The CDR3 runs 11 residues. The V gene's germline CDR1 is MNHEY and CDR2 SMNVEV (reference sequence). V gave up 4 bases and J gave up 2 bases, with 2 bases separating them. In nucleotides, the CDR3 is TGTGCCAGCAGTTCTCAAGAGACCCAGTACTTC. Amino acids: CASSSQETQYF.

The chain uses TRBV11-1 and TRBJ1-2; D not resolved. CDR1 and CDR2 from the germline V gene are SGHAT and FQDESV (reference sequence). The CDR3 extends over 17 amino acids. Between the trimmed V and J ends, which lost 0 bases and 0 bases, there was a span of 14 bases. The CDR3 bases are TGTGCCAGCAGCTTAGCCGACGGAGTACGAGCTAACTATGGCTACACCTTC. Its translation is CASSLADGVRANYGYTF.

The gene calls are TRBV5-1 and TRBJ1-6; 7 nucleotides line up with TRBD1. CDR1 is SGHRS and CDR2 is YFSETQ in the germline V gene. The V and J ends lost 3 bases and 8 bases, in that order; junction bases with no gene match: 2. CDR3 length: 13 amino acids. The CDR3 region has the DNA TGCGCCAGCAGCTCCAGGGGGGATTCACCCCTCCACTTT. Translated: CASSSRGDSPLHF.

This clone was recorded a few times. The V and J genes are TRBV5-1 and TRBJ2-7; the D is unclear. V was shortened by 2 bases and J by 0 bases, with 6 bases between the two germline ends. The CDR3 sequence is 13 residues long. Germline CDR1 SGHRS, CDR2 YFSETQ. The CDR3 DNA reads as TGCGCCAGCAGCTTACAGAGCTCCTACGAGCAGTACTTC. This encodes CASSLQSSYEQYF. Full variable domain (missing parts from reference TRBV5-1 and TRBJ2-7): KAGVTQTPRYLIKTRGQQVTLSCSPISGHRSVSWYQQTPGQGLQFLFEYFSETQRNKGNFPGRFSGRQFSNSRSEMNVSTLELGDSALYLCASSLQSSYEQYFGPGTRLTVT.

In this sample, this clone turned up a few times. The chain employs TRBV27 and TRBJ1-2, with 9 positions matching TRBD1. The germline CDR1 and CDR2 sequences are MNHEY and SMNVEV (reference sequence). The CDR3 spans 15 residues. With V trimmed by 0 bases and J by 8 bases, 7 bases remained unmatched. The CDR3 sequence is CASSLSPQGAGGYTF. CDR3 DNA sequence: TGTGCCAGCAGTTTATCACCACAGGGGGCAGGAGGCTACACCTTC.

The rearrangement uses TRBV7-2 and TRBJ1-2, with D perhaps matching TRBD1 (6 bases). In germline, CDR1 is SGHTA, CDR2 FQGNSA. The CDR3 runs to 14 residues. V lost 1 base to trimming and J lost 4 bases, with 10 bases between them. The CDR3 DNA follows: TGTGCCAGCAGCTTAGAGGACAGAACCTATGGCTACACCTTC. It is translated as CASSLEDRTYGYTF.

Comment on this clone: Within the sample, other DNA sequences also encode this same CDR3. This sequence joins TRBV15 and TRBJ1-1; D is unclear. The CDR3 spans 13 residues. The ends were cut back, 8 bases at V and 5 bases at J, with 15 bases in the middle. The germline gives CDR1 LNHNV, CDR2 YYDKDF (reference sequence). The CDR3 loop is CATVALLGTEAFF. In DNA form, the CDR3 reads TGTGCCACCGTAGCCTTACTAGGTACTGAAGCTTTCTTT.

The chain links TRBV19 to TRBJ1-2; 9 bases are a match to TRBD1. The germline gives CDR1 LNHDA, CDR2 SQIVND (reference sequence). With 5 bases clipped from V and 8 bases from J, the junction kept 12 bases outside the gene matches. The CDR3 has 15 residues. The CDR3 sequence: CASSPSPGTGYGYTF. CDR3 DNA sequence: TGTGCCAGTAGTCCAAGTCCCGGGACAGGGTACGGCTACACCTTC.

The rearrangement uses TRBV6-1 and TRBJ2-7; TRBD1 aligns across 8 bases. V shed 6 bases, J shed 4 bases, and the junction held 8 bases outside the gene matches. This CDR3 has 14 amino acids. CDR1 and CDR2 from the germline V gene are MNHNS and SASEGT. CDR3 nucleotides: TGTGCCAGCAGGCCCGGGACAGGATTTTACGAGCAGTACTTC. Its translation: CASRPGTGFYEQYF.

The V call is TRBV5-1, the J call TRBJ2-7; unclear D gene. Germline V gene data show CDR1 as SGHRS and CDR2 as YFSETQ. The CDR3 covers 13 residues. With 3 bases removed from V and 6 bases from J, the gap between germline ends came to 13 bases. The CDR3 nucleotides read TGCGCCAGCAGCTCCGGAAGTTCGGGCGAGCAGTACTTC. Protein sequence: CASSSGSSGEQYF.

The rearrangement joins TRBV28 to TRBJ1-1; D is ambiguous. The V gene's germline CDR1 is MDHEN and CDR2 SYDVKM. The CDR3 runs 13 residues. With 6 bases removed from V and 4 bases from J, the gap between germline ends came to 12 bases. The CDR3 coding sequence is TGTGCCAGCAGGGACGGAGGTGGCACTGAAGCTTTCTTT. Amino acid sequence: CASRDGGGTEAFF.

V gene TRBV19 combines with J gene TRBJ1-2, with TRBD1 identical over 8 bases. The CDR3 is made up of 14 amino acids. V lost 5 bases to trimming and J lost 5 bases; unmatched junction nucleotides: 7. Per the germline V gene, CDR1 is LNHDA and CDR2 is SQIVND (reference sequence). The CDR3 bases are TGTGCCAGTAGTGATACCGGGACAGGTTATGGCTACACCTTC. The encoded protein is CASSDTGTGYGYTF.

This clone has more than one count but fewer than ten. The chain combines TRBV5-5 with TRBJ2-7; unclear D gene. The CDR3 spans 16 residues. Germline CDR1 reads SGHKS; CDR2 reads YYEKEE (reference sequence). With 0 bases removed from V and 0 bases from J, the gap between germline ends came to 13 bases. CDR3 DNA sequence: TGTGCCAGCAGCTTGGGGTCTAGTCTCCTCTCCTACGAGCAGTACTTC. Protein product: CASSLGSSLLSYEQYF.

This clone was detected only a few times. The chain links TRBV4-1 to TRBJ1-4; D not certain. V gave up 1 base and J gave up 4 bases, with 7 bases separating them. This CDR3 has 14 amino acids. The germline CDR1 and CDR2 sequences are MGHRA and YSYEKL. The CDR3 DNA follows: TGCGCCAGCAGCCAAGGGTACGGTAATGAAAAACTGTTTTTT. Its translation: CASSQGYGNEKLFF.

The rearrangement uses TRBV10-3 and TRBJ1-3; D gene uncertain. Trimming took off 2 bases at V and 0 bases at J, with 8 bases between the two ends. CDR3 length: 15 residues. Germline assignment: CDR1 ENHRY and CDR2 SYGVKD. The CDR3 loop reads CAISEHTVSGNTIYF. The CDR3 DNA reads TGTGCCATCAGTGAGCACACCGTCTCTGGAAACACCATATATTTT.

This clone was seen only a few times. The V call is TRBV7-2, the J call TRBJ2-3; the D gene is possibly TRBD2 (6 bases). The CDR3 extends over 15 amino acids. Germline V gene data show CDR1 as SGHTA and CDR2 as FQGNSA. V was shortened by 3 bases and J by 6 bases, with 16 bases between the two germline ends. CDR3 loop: CASSFLRARGDTQYF. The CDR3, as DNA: TGTGCCAGCAGCTTCCTGAGGGCCCGGGGGGATACGCAGTATTTT.

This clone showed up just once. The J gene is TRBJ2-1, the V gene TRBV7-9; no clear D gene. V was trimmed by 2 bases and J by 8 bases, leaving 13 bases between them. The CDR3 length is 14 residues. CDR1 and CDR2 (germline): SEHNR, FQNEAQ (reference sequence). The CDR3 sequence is CASSLISRAYEQFF. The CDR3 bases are TGTGCCAGCAGCTTAATATCCCGAGCTTATGAGCAGTTCTTC.

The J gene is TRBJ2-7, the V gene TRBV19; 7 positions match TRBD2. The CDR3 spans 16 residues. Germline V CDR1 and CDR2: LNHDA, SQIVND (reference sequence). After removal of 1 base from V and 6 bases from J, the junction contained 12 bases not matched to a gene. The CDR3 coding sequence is TGTGCCAGTAGTATAGCCTTACTTGCGGGAGCTTTCGAGCAGTACTTC. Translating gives CASSIALLAGAFEQYF.

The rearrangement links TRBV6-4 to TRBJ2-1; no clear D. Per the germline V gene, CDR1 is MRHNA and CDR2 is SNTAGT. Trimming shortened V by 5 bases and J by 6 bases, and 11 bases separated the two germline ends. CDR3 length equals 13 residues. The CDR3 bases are TGTGCCAGCAGTACCATCATGAGCAATGAGCAGTTCTTC. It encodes CASSTIMSNEQFF.

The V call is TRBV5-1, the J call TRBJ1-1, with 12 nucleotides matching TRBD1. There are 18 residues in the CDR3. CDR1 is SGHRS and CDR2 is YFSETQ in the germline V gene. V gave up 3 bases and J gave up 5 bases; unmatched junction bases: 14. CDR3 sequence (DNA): TGCGCCAGCAGCTGGTCCGGGACAGGGGGCGGGGTTCGTACTGAAGCTTTCTTT. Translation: CASSWSGTGGGVRTEAFF.

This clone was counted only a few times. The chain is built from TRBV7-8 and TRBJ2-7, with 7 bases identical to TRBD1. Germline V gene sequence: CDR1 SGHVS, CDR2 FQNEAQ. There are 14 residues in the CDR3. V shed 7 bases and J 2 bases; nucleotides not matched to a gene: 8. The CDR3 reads CASKTGELTYEQYF. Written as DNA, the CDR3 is TGTGCCAGCAAAACAGGGGAGTTGACCTACGAGCAGTACTTC.

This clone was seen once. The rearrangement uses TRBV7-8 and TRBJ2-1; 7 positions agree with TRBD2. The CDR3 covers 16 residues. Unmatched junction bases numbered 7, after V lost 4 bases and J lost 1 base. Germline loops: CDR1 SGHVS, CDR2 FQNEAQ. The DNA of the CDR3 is TGTGCCAGCAGCTCTCAAGCGGGGATTTCCTACAATGAGCAGTTCTTC. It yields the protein CASSSQAGISYNEQFF.

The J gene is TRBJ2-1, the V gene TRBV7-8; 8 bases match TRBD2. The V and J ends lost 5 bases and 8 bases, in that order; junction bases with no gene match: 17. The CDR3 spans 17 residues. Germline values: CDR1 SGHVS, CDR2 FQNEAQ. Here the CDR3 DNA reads TGTGCCAGCAGCCGGTCACCCGTGACCGGGACTAGTGATGAGCAGTTCTTC. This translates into CASSRSPVTGTSDEQFF. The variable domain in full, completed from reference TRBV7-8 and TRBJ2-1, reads GAGVSQSPRYKVAKRGQDVALRCDPISGHVSLFWYQQALGQGPEFLTYFQNEAQLDKSGLPSDRFFAERPEGSVSTLKIQRTQQEDSAVYLCASSRSPVTGTSDEQFFGPGTRLTVL.

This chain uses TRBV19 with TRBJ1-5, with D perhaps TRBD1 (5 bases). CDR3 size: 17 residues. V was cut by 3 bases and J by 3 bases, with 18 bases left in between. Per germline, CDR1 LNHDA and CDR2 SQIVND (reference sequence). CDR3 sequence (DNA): TGTGCCAGTAGTATCCCAGGACGGGGGAGGGTCAATCAGCCCCAGCATTTT. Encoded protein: CASSIPGRGRVNQPQHF.

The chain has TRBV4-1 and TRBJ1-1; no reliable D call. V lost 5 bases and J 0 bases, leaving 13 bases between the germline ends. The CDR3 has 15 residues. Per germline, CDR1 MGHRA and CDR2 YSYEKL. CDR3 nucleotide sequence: TGCGCCAGCAGCAAGACCGGGGAACTGAACACTGAAGCTTTCTTT. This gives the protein CASSKTGELNTEAFF.

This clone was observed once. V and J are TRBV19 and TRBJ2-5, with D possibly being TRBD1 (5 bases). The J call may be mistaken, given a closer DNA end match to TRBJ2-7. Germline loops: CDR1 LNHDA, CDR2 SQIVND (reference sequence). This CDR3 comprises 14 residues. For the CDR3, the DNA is TGTGCCAGTAGTATAAGGCCAGGGATCAACGAGCAGTACTTC. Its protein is CASSIRPGINEQYF.